This T cell receptor (beta chain) is drawn from a study of cytomegalovirus exposure and HLA in healthy donors. Points on this clone: Its antigen is currently unknown.

Trimming at V came to 4 bases and at J to 4 bases, leaving 4 bases not matched to a gene. Germline CDR1 SEHNR, CDR2 FQNEAQ (reference sequence). The CDR3 is 14 residues long. In the PCR, 60 Vbeta and 13 Jbeta primers were used. Using immunoSEQ multiplex PCR, the repertoire was profiled, and TCRdb retains in-frame clones only, with some absent. The data hold around 100,000 clones, with 70% to 80% observed a single time. Notes on the study in general: Listed as cytomegalovirus-associated were 150 or so TCR beta chains.

The TCR was taken from a male donor in good health and CMV-seropositive. Input material: PBMCs. The chain combines TRBV7-9 with TRBJ2-1, with 7 bases matching TRBD2. CDR3 in amino acids: CASSSPSGYNEQFF. In DNA form, the CDR3 reads TGTGCCAGCAGCTCCCCTAGCGGTTACAATGAGCAGTTCTTC.